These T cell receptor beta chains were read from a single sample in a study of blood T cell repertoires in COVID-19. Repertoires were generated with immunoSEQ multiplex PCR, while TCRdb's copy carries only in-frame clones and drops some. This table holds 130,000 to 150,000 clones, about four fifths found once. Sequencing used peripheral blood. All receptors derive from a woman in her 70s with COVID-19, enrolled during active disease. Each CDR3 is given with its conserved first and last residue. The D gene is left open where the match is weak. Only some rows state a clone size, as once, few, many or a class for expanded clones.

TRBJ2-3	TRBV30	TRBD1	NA	CACTTGGRTDTQYF	TGTGCCTGTACGACAGGGGGCCGCACAGATACGCAGTATTTT
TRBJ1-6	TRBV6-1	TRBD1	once	CASSEATGGSPLHF	TGTGCCAGCAGTGAGGCCACAGGGGGATCACCCCTCCACTTT
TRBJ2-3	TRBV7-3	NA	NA	CASSPQPQGMQYF	TGTGCCAGCAGCCCCCAACCCCAGGGGATGCAGTATTTT
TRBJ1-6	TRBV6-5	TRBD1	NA	CASLQGAPWGSLHF	TGTGCCAGCCTACAGGGGGCTCCGTGGGGATCCCTCCACTTT
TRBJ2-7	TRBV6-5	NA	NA	CASSPGHSSYEQYF	TGTGCCAGCAGCCCAGGACATAGCTCCTACGAGCAGTACTTC
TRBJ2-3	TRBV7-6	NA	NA	CASSPAQGRRGDTQYF	TGTGCCAGCAGCCCCGCCCAAGGTCGAAGAGGAGATACGCAGTATTTT
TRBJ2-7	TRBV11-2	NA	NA	CASSFSGVSYEQYF	TGTGCCAGCAGCTTCTCGGGGGTTTCCTACGAGCAGTACTTC
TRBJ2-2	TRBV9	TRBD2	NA	CASSTGTSGPNTGELFF	TGTGCCAGCAGCACCGGGACTAGCGGGCCGAACACCGGGGAGCTGTTTTTT
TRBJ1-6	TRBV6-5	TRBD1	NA	CASRGGQGGSPLHF	TGTGCCAGCAGGGGAGGACAGGGAGGTTCACCCCTCCACTTT
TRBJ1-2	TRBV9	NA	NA	CASSTRATGVVNYGYTF	TGTGCCAGCAGCACTAGAGCCACGGGAGTCGTTAACTATGGCTACACCTTC
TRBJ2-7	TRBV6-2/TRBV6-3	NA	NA	CASSYRRGEQYF	TGTGCCAGCAGTTACCGCAGGGGCGAGCAGTACTTC
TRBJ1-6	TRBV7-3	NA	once	CASIPGGGISYNSPLHF	TGTGCCAGCATCCCCGGGGGGGGAATCTCCTATAATTCACCCCTCCACTTT
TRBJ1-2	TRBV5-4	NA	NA	CASSSGYGYTF	TGTGCCAGCAGCTCGGGGTATGGCTACACCTTC
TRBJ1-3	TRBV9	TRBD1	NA	CASSVVGGSGNTIYF	TGTGCCAGCAGCGTAGTAGGGGGCAGTGGAAACACCATATATTTT
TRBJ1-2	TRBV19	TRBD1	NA	CASSNTGAIDYGYTF	TGTGCCAGTAGTAATACAGGGGCGATTGACTATGGCTACACCTTC
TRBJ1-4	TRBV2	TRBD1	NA	CASSGGQGVKKLFF	TGTGCCAGCAGTGGGGGACAGGGGGTGAAAAAACTGTTTTTT
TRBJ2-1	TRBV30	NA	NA	CAWSPPPGSYNEQFF	TGTGCCTGGAGTCCCCCCCCGGGGTCCTACAATGAGCAGTTCTTC
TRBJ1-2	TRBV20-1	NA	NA	CSASRGGDGYTF	TGCAGTGCGAGTCGGGGGGGCGATGGCTACACCTTC